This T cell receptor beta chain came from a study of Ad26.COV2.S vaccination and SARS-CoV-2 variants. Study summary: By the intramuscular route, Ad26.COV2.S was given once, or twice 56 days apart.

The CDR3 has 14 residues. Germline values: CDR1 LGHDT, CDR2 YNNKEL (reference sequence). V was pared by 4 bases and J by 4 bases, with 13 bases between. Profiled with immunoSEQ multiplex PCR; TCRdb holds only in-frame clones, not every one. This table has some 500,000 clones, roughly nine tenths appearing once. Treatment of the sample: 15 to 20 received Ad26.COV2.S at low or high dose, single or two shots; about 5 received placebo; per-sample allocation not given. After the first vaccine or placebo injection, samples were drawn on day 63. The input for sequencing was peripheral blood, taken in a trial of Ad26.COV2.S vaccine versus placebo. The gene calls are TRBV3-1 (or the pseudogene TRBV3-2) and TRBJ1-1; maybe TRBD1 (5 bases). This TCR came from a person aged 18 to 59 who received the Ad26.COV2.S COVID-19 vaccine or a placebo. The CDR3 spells CASSPAWGSTEAFF. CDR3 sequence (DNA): TGTGCCAGCAGCCCCGCGTGGGGCAGCACTGAAGCTTTCTTT.